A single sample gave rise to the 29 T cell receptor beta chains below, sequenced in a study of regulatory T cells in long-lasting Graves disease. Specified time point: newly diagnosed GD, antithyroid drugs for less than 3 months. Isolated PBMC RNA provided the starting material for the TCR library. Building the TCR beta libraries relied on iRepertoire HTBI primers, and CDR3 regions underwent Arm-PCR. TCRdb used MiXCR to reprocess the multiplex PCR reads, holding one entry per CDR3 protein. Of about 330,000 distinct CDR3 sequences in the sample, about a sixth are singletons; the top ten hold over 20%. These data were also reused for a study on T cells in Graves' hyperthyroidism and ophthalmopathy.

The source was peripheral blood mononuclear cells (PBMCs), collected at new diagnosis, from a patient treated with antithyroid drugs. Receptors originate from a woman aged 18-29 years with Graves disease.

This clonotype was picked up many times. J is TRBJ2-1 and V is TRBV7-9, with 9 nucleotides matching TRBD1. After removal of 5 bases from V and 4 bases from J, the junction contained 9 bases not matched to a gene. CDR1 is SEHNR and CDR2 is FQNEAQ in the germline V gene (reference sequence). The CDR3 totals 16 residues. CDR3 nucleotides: TGTGCCAGCAGCAAGGGACAGGGCTCAGCTTACAATGAGCAGTTCTTC. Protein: CASSKGQGSAYNEQFF.

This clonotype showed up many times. In nucleotides, the CDR3 is TGTGCCAGCAGACTAGCGGGGGGGAATCTATACAATGAGCAGTTCTTC. Its protein is CASRLAGGNLYNEQFF. The chain links TRBV5-8 to TRBJ2-1; TRBD2 agrees at 13 bases. Unmatched junction bases numbered 6, after V lost 5 bases and J lost 4 bases. The germline CDR1 and CDR2 sequences are SGHTS and YDEGEE. The CDR3 consists of 16 residues.

CDR3 loop: CASSSSLGQGPFSGANVLTF. Here the CDR3 DNA reads TGTGCCAGCAGTTCATCATTGGGACAGGGCCCATTCTCTGGGGCCAACGTCCTGACTTTC. This chain uses TRBV28 with TRBJ2-6; 9 bases align to TRBD1. The CDR3 is 20 amino acids. CDR1 is MDHEN and CDR2 is SYDVKM in the germline V gene. Trimming cost V 4 bases and J 0 bases; bases outside gene matches: 13.

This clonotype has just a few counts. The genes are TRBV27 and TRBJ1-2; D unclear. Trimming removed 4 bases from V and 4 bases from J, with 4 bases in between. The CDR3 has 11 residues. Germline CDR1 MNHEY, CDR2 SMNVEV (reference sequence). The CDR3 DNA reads TGTGCCAGCAGTTACCTCTATGGCTACACCTTC. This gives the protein CASSYLYGYTF.

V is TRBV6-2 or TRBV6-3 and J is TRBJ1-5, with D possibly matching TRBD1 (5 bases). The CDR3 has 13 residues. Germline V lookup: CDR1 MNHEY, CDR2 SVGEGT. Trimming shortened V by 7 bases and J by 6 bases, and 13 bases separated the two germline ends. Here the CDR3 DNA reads TGTGCCAGCACCAAGAGACAGTTTCAGCCCCAGCATTTT. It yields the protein CASTKRQFQPQHF.

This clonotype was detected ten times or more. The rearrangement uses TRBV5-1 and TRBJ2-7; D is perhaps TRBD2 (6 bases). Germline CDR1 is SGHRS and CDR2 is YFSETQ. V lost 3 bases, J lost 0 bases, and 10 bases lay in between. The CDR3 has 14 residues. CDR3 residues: CASSSGDVSYEQYF. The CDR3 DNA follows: TGCGCCAGCAGCTCGGGGGACGTCTCCTACGAGCAGTACTTC.

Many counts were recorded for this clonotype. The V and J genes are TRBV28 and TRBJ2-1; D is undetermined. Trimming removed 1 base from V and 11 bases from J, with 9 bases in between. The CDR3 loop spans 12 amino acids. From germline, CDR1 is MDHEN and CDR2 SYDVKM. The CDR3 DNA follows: TGTGCCAGCAGTTTATCGTTCCTAAAGCAGTTCTTC. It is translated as CASSLSFLKQFF.

The CDR3 reads CASSSFQRSYEQYF. CDR3 sequence (DNA): TGCGCCAGCAGCTCCTTTCAGCGGTCCTACGAGCAGTACTTC. The V call is TRBV4-1, the J call TRBJ2-7, with D tentatively TRBD2 (5 bases). In germline, CDR1 is MGHRA, CDR2 YSYEKL. V was pared by 5 bases and J by 1 base, with 12 bases between. This CDR3 is built from 14 residues.

CDR3 residues: CASTPFGGAHEQFF. In DNA, the CDR3 is TGTGCCAGTACCCCATTCGGGGGGGCCCATGAGCAGTTCTTC. The V gene is TRBV19, the J gene TRBJ2-1, with 8 bases matching TRBD2. This CDR3 region has 14 residues. With 7 bases clipped from V and 8 bases from J, the junction kept 10 bases outside the gene matches. Germline V CDR1 and CDR2: LNHDA, SQIVND (reference sequence).

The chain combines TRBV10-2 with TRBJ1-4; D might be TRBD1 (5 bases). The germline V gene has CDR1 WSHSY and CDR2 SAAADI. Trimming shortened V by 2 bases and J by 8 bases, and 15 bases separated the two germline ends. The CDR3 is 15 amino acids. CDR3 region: CASSEGTLTLEKLFF. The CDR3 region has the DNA TGCGCCAGCAGTGAGGGGACGCTTACCTTGGAAAAACTGTTTTTT.

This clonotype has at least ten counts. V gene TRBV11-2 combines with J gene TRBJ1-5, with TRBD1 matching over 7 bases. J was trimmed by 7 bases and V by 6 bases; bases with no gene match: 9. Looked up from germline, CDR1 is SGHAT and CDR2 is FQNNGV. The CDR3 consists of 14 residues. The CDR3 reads CASSSGQTTQPQHF. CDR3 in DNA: TGTGCCAGCAGTTCGGGACAGACTACCCAGCCCCAGCATTTT.

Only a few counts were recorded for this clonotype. The CDR3 bases are TGTGCCAGCAGTCGGACTAGCGGGAGTAAAAACATTCAGTACTTC. Protein sequence: CASSRTSGSKNIQYF. This chain links TRBV28 with TRBJ2-4; 13 nucleotides match TRBD2. CDR3 length: 15 residues. The germline CDR1 and CDR2 sequences are MDHEN and SYDVKM. V shed 5 bases, J shed 4 bases, and the junction held 2 bases outside the gene matches.

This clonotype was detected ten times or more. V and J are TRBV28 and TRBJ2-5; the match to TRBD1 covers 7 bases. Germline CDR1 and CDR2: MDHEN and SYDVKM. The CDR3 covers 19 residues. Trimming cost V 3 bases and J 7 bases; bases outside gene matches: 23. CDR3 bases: TGTGCCAGCAGTTTCAGGACAGGCGCGACGTTTAAAGGAAGATGGACCCAGTACTTC. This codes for CASSFRTGATFKGRWTQYF.

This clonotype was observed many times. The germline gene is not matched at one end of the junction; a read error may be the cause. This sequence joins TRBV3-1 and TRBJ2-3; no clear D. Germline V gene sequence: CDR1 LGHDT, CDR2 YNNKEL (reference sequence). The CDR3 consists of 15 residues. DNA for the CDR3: TGTGCCAGCAGCCAAGAAGGGCTAACCCGATCCCCAGGACATTTT. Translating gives CASSQEGLTRSPGHF.

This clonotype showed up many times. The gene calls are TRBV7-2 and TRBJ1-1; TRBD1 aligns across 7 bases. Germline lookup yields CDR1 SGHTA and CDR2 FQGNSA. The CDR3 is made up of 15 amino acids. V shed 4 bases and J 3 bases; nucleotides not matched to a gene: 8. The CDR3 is CASSSRDSRHTEAFF. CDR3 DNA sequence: TGTGCCAGCAGCTCACGGGACAGTAGACACACTGAAGCTTTCTTT.

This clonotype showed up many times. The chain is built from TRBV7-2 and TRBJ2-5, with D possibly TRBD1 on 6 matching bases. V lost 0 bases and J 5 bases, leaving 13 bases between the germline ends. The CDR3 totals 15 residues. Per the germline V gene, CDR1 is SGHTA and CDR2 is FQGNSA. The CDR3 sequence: CASSLAAGVGETQYF. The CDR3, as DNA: TGTGCCAGCAGCTTAGCGGCAGGGGTTGGGGAGACCCAGTACTTC.

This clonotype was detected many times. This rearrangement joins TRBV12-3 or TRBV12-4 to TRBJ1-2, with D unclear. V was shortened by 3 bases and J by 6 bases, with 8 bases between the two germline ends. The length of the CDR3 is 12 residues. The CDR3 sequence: CASSFRQHGYTF. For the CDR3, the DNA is TGTGCCAGCAGTTTCCGGCAACATGGCTACACCTTC.

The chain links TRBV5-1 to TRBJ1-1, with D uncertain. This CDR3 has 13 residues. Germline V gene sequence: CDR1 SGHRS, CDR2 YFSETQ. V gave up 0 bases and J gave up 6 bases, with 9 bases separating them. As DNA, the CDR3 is TGCGCCAGCAGCTTGGGGGGTGGCGCTGAAGCTTTCTTT. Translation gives CASSLGGGAEAFF.

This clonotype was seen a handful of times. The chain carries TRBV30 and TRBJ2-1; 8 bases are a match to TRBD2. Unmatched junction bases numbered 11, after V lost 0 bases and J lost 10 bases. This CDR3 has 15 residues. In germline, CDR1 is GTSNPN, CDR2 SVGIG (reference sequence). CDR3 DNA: TGTGCCTGGAGTGTATTAGGAGCGGGAGCTCGAGAGCAGTTCTTC. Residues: CAWSVLGAGAREQFF.

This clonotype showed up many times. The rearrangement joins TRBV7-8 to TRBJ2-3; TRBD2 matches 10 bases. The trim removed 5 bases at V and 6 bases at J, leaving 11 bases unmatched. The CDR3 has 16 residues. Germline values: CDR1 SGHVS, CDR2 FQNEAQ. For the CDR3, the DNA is TGTGCCAGCAGCCCCTATAGCGGGGGGCCAATGGATACGCAGTATTTT. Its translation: CASSPYSGGPMDTQYF.

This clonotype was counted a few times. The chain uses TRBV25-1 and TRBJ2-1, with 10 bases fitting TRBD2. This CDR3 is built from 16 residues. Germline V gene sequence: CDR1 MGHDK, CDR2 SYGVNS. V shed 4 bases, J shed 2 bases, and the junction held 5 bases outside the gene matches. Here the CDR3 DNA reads TGTGCCAGCAGTGCCTCCGGGACTAGCGCCTACAATGAGCAGTTCTTC. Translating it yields CASSASGTSAYNEQFF. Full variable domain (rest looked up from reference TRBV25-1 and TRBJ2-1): EADIYQTPRYLVIGTGKKITLECSQTMGHDKMYWYQQDPGMELHLIHYSYGVNSTEKGDLSSESTVSRIRTEHFPLTLESARPSHTSQYLCASSASGTSAYNEQFFGPGTRLTVL.

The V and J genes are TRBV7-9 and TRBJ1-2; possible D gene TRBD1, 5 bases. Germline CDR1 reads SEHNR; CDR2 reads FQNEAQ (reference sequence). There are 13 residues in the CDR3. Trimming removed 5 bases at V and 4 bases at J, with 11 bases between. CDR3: CASSDGTLYGYTF. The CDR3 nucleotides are TGTGCCAGCAGCGATGGGACGCTCTATGGCTACACCTTC.

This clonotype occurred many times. The CDR3 DNA sequence: TGTGCCAGCAGCACATGGGGGAGCGGGGGGGCCAATGAGCAGTTCTTC. Translating it yields CASSTWGSGGANEQFF. V and J are TRBV3-1 and TRBJ2-1, with 10 bases identical to TRBD2. The CDR3 contains 16 residues. Trimming took 5 bases from V and 6 from J; bases not matched to a gene: 10. The germline V gene has CDR1 LGHDT and CDR2 YNNKEL (reference sequence).

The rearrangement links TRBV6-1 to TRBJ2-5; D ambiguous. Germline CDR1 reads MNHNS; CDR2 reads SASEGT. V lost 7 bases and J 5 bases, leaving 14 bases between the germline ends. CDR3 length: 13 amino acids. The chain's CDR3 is CASITLACETQYF. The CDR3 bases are TGTGCCAGCATTACTTTGGCGTGCGAGACCCAGTACTTC.

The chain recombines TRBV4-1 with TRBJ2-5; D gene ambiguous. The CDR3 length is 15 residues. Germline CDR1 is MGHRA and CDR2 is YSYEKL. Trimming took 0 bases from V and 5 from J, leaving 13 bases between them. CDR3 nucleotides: TGCGCCAGCAGCCAAGATTTCCCAGTCTGGGAGACCCAGTACTTC. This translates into CASSQDFPVWETQYF.

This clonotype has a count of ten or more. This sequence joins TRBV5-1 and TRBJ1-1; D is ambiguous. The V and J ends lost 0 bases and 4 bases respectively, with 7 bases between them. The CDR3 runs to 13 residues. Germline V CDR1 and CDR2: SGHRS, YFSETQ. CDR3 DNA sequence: TGCGCCAGCAGCTTGGGAGACCTCACTGAAGCTTTCTTT. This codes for CASSLGDLTEAFF.

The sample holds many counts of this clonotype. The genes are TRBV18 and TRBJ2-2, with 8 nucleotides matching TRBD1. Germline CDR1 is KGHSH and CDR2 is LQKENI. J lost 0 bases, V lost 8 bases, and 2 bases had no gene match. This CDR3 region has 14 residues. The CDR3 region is CASRGQANTGELFF. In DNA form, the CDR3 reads TGTGCCAGCAGGGGACAGGCGAACACCGGGGAGCTGTTTTTT.

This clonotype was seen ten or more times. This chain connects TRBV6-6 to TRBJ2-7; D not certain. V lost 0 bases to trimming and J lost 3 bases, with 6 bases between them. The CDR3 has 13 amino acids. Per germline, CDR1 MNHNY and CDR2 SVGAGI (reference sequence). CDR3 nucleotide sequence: TGTGCCAGCAGTTACTCGACAAGCTACGAGCAGTACTTC. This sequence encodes CASSYSTSYEQYF.

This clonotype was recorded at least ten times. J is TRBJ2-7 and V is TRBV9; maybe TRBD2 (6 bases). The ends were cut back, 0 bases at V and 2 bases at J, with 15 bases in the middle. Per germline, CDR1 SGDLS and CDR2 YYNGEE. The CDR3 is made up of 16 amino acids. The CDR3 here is CASSVGGEAGTYEQYF. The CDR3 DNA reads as TGTGCCAGCAGCGTAGGCGGGGAGGCAGGGACCTACGAGCAGTACTTC.